This T cell receptor beta chain was captured in a study of cytomegalovirus exposure and HLA in healthy donors. Notes on the study in general: Among donors in an Asian-associated ancestry cluster, a later analysis reportedly found fewer N-insertions than the roughly 700-donor mean.

There are 17 residues in the CDR3. V lost 7 bases to trimming and J lost 0 bases, with 22 bases between them. Germline V gene sequence: CDR1 SNHLY, CDR2 FYNNEI. PCR amplification relied on 60 Vbeta primers (plus 13 Jbeta primers). Clones were read by immunoSEQ multiplex PCR, and TCRdb kept only the in-frame ones, dropping some. The table has some 140,000 clones, roughly 78% seen once. A word on this clone: Its antigen is undetermined.

Sequenced: PBMCs. This chain links TRBV2 with TRBJ2-7; possibly TRBD2 for D (5 bases). The TCR comes from a man between 40 and 49 years old in good health and CMV-seropositive. The CDR3 nucleotides read TGTGCCAGCATAAGCTCGTATCGTCTAGCCTACTCCTACGAGCAGTACTTC. Its protein is CASISSYRLAYSYEQYF.